This T cell receptor beta chain is from a study of blood T cells in healthy people across ages. Whole-study findings and limits: Donor CMV status was unknown, possibly confounding expanded clonotype changes.

For the second PCR, which ran for about 7 to 11 cycles, a sample-barcoded 5' primer and a J-beta primer mix were used. The study obtained at least 3 million CDR3-containing paired-end reads from every sample. TCRdb re-called the 5' RACE reads through MiXCR, storing one row per CDR3 protein. The repertoire holds some 1,800,000 distinct CDR3 sequences, with roughly two fifths as singletons. Each sample yielded at least 6 million isolated PBMCs. The CDR3 runs to 15 residues. The germline gives CDR1 LGHNA, CDR2 YNFKEQ. V shed 0 bases and J shed 4 bases, with 9 bases lying between them. On this clonotype: No antigen is known for it.

Sequencing used blood. The chain employs TRBV4-2 and TRBJ2-2, with D perhaps matching TRBD2 (5 bases). This clonotype was obtained from a human donor in good health. The CDR3 coding sequence is TGTGCCAGCAGCCAAGAAATCGCGGGCACCGGGGAGCTGTTTTTT. The encoded protein is CASSQEIAGTGELFF.